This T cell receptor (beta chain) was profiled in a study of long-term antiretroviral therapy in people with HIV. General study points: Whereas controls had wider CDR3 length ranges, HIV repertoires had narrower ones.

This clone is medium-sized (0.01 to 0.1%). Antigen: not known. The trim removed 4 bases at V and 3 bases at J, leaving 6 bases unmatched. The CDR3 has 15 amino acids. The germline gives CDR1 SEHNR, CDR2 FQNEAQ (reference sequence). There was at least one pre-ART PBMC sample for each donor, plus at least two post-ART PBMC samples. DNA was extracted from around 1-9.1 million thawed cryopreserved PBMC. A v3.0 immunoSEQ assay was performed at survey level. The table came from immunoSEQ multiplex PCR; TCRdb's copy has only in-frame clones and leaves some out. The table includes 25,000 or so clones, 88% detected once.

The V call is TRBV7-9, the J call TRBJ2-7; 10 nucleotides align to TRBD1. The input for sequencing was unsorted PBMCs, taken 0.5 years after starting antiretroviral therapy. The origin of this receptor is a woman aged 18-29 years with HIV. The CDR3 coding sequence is TGTGCCAGCAGCTCCAGGGACAGGGGCGACTACGAGCAGTACTTC. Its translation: CASSSRDRGDYEQYF.